This TCR beta chain was captured by sequencing in a study of blood T cell repertoires in COVID-19. This CDR3 is 13 amino acids long. V lost 10 bases to trimming and J lost 2 bases; unmatched junction nucleotides: 5. Germline lookup yields CDR1 LGHDT and CDR2 YNNKEL (reference sequence). In the original analysis: By means of reference gene primer amplification, nucleated cell counts were estimated. Only in-frame clones appear in the TCRdb table, and some are missing; sequencing was by immunoSEQ multiplex PCR. The D gene and trimming were derived from the DNA, and the V and J assignments and clone size from that table. The table lists approximately 66,000 clones, over 70% of them singletons.

The rearrangement joins TRBV3-1 (or the pseudogene TRBV3-2) to TRBJ2-7; 10 nucleotides align to TRBD2. The clonotype was recovered from a man aged 55 to 69 with acute or convalescent COVID-19. Sequencing input: peripheral blood. This chain's CDR3 is CATQREGAYEQYF. As DNA, the CDR3 is TGTGCCACACAGCGGGAGGGAGCCTACGAGCAGTACTTC.